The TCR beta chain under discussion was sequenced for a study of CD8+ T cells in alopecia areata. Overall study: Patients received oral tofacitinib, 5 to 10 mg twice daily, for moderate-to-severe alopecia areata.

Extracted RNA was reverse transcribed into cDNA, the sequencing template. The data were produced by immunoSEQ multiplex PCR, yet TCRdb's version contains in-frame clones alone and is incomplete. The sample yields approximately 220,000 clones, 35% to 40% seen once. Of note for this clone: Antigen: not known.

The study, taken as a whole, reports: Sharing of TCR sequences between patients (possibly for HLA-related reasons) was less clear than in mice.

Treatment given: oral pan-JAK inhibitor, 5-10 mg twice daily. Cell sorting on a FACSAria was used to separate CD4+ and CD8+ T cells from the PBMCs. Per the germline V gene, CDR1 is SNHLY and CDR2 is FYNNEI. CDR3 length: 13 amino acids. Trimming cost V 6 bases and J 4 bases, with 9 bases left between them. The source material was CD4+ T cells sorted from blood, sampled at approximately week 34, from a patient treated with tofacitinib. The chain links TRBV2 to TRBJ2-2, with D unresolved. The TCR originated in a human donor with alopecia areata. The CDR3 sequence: CASSRQVTGELFF. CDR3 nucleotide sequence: TGTGCCAGCAGCCGTCAGGTCACCGGGGAGCTGTTTTTT.